What follows describes a single T cell receptor (beta chain). Its antigen is currently unknown. These data are taken from a study of vaccination effects on CD4 cells after COVID-19. Under the ViraFEST assay, PBMC were stimulated with viral peptide pools so that antigen-specific CD4+ T cells expanded. Sequencing was performed afterwards. Subsequent to a culture period of 10 to 11 days, CD4+ T cells were isolated. Each person got two doses of an mRNA SARS-CoV-2 vaccine, BNT162b2 or mRNA-1273. Germline loops: CDR1 SEHNR, CDR2 FQNEAQ (reference sequence). The CDR3 extends over 14 amino acids. Trimming stripped 5 bases from V and 4 bases from J, with 12 bases between. The data were produced by immunoSEQ multiplex PCR, yet TCRdb's version contains in-frame clones alone and is incomplete. Found here are roughly 70,000 clones, roughly 74% of them singletons; the top ten hold less than 2%.

The chain employs TRBV7-9 and TRBJ2-4; D is perhaps TRBD2 (6 bases). The sequences come from CD4+ T cells from PBMCs cultured with HCoV-229E spike peptides, collected after COVID-19 vaccination. The TCR sequence derives from a human donor who received a COVID-19 vaccine. DNA of the CDR3: TGTGCCAGCAGCGATCGGGGGTCAAAAAACATTCAGTACTTC. Protein sequence: CASSDRGSKNIQYF. Combining the CDR3 with reference TRBV7-9 and TRBJ2-4 gives the whole variable domain DTGVSQNPRHKITKRGQNVTFRCDPISEHNRLYWYRQTLGQGPEFLTYFQNEAQLEKSRLLSDRFSAERPKGSFSTLEIQRTEQGDSAMYLCASSDRGSKNIQYFGAGTRLSVL.